The next 30 T cell receptor beta chains were all read from a single sample in a study of response to subunit inactivated influenza vaccine. TCRdb re-derived calls from the RT-PCR reads in MiXCR, one entry per CDR3 protein. The sample contains around 760,000 distinct CDR3 sequences, more than 11% of which appear only once. The sequencing here drew on PBMCs from blood, taken around 15 days before vaccination. The receptors were gathered from a man aged 45-60 years who received an inactivated influenza vaccine.

This clonotype was counted between two and nine times. The V gene is TRBV2, the J gene TRBJ2-5; D assignment may be TRBD1 or TRBD2 (5 bases each). The CDR3 is 15 residues long. Trimming pared 3 bases from V and 4 bases from J, leaving 15 bases between. CDR1 is SNHLY, CDR2 FYNNEI, per germline. The CDR3 loop is CASSDWGSSGETQYF. The DNA for the CDR3 is TGTGCCAGCAGTGACTGGGGGTCCTCGGGAGAGACCCAGTACTTC.

V gene TRBV5-1 combines with J gene TRBJ2-5; D gene unclear. V was shortened by 0 bases and J by 4 bases, with 7 bases between the two germline ends. Germline V gives CDR1 SGHRS, CDR2 YFSETQ. The length of the CDR3 is 13 residues. The CDR3 nucleotides read TGCGCCAGCAGCTTGGCCGCTGTAGAGACCCAGTACTTC. It yields the protein CASSLAAVETQYF.

The J gene is TRBJ2-5, the V gene TRBV29-1; the D gene is possibly TRBD1 (6 bases). CDR3 length equals 13 residues. CDR1 SQVTM and CDR2 ANQGSEA come from the germline V gene. The V and J ends lost 4 bases and 4 bases respectively, with 13 bases between them. The CDR3 DNA reads TGCAGCGTTGCCCTGCGACAGGTAGAGACCCAGTACTTC. It codes for CSVALRQVETQYF.

The chain employs TRBV12-3 or TRBV12-4 and TRBJ1-5; maybe TRBD1 (5 bases). The length of the CDR3 is 15 residues. With 7 bases removed from V and 2 bases from J, the gap between germline ends came to 15 bases. CDR3: CASKGGGSGNQPQHF. Here the CDR3 DNA reads TGTGCCAGCAAAGGTGGGGGTTCGGGCAATCAGCCCCAGCATTTT.

The chain joins TRBV3-1 to TRBJ2-2; 8 bases fit TRBD2. CDR1 is LGHDT, CDR2 YNNKEL, per germline (reference sequence). Trimming cost V 4 bases and J 3 bases; bases outside gene matches: 7. The CDR3 totals 16 residues. As DNA, the CDR3 is TGTGCCAGCAGCCTCAAGGCGGGGGGTTACACCGGGGAGCTGTTTTTT. This gives the protein CASSLKAGGYTGELFF.

The J gene is TRBJ1-5, the V gene TRBV6-2 or TRBV6-3, with D unclear. The CDR3 totals 14 residues. Germline CDR1 is MNHEY and CDR2 is SVGEGT. V gave up 7 bases and J gave up 4 bases, with 14 bases separating them. The CDR3 spells CASTPGVYNQPQHF. DNA of the CDR3: TGTGCCAGCACTCCCGGGGTGTATAATCAGCCCCAGCATTTT.

The rearrangement uses TRBV7-8 and TRBJ1-3; possible D gene TRBD1, 5 bases. Trimming left V 5 bases short and J 1 base short, with 15 bases between. The CDR3 has 16 amino acids. CDR1 is SGHVS and CDR2 is FQNEAQ in the germline V gene. The CDR3 loop reads CASSTAGRVSGNTIYF. The CDR3 nucleotides read TGTGCCAGCAGCACCGCTGGCAGGGTATCTGGAAACACCATATATTTT.

This clonotype was recorded at least ten times. J is TRBJ1-1 and V is TRBV5-1, with 7 bases fitting TRBD1. With 2 bases clipped from V and 3 bases from J, the junction kept 7 bases outside the gene matches. The CDR3 extends over 15 amino acids. Per germline, CDR1 SGHRS and CDR2 YFSETQ. The CDR3 DNA reads TGCGCCAGCAGCTTTTCGACAGGGTCTCACACTGAAGCTTTCTTT. Its protein is CASSFSTGSHTEAFF.

This CDR3 reads CASSQGAFTDTQYF. CDR3 coding DNA: TGTGCCAGCAGCCAAGGAGCATTCACAGATACGCAGTATTTT. The chain carries TRBV3-1 and TRBJ2-3, with D uncertain. This CDR3 is built from 14 residues. V was trimmed by 1 base and J by 2 bases, leaving 7 bases between them. Germline-derived CDR1 and CDR2 are LGHDT and YNNKEL (reference sequence).

This clonotype was observed at least ten times. The chain has TRBV12-3 or TRBV12-4 and TRBJ1-5, with D perhaps matching TRBD1 (5 bases). V was pared by 5 bases and J by 7 bases, with 9 bases between. This CDR3 has 12 amino acids. The CDR3 reads CASSTGYQPQHF. CDR3 nucleotides: TGTGCCAGCAGTACAGGATACCAGCCCCAGCATTTT.

The CDR3 protein is CASSLVQGTLYEQYF. The DNA for the CDR3 is TGTGCCAGCAGCTTAGTACAGGGGACGCTATACGAGCAGTACTTC. The rearrangement links TRBV7-2 to TRBJ2-7; 7 bases match TRBD1. The germline V gene has CDR1 SGHTA and CDR2 FQGNSA. Trimming cost V 1 base and J 4 bases; bases outside gene matches: 7. The CDR3 extends over 15 amino acids.

This clonotype was picked up a small number of times. The chain links TRBV9 to TRBJ2-5; D is possibly TRBD1 or TRBD2 (5 bases each). CDR1 SGDLS and CDR2 YYNGEE come from the germline V gene. The CDR3 has 14 amino acids. V was clipped by 4 bases and J by 4 bases, with 14 bases between them. CDR3 nucleotides: TGTGCCAGCAGCCATCGGGACCGCCGAGAGACCCAGTACTTC. It yields the protein CASSHRDRRETQYF. Using reference TRBV9 and TRBJ2-5 for the parts outside the CDR3, the full variable domain is DSGVTQTPKHLITATGQRVTLRCSPRSGDLSVYWYQQSLDQGLQFLIQYYNGEERAKGNILERFSAQQFPDLHSELNLSSLELGDSALYFCASSHRDRRETQYFGPGTRLLVL.

The V and J genes are TRBV12-3 or TRBV12-4 and TRBJ1-2; D is possibly TRBD1 (6 bases). The CDR3 sequence is 12 residues long. V was cut by 7 bases and J by 2 bases, with 8 bases left in between. Here the CDR3 DNA reads TGTGCCAGCACAGGGGTAAACTATGGCTACACCTTC. Protein sequence: CASTGVNYGYTF.

The J gene is TRBJ2-2, the V gene TRBV5-1; no clear D. The CDR3 extends over 12 amino acids. Germline V gives CDR1 SGHRS, CDR2 YFSETQ. The V gene lost 5 bases and the J gene lost 6 bases, with 8 bases spanning the gap. The CDR3 sequence: CASRVAAGELFF. CDR3 nucleotide sequence: TGCGCCAGCAGGGTTGCCGCCGGGGAGCTGTTTTTT. The whole variable domain, filled in from reference TRBV5-1 and TRBJ2-2, reads KAGVTQTPRYLIKTRGQQVTLSCSPISGHRSVSWYQQTPGQGLQFLFEYFSETQRNKGNFPGRFSGRQFSNSRSEMNVSTLELGDSALYLCASRVAAGELFFGEGSRLTVL.

This clonotype was recorded a few times. J is TRBJ1-1 and V is TRBV20-1, with 10 nucleotides matching TRBD1. The CDR3 extends over 14 amino acids. Trimming at V came to 5 bases and at J to 4 bases, leaving 7 bases not matched to a gene. The germline gives CDR1 DFQATT, CDR2 SNEGSKA (reference sequence). The CDR3 sequence: CSAPIRTGGTEAFF. CDR3 bases: TGCAGTGCTCCGATTCGGACAGGGGGCACTGAAGCTTTCTTT.

This clonotype was observed at least ten times. The chain carries TRBV27 and TRBJ2-1, with 16 bases that match TRBD2. V shed 6 bases and J 7 bases; nucleotides not matched to a gene: 12. Germline V CDR1 and CDR2: MNHEY, SMNVEV (reference sequence). The CDR3 runs to 18 residues. The CDR3 nucleotides are TGTGCCAGCAGAGAGTCCGGGACTAGCGGGAGGGCGGGGAATGAGCAGTTCTTC. This gives the protein CASRESGTSGRAGNEQFF.

The V and J genes are TRBV4-2 and TRBJ2-3; the D call may be TRBD1 or TRBD2 (5 bases each). CDR3 length: 20 residues. The V end was cut by 3 bases, the J end by 0 bases, with 25 bases between. Germline CDR1 is LGHNA and CDR2 is YNFKEQ. DNA of the CDR3: TGTGCCAGCAGCCAGGGGCGATTGGGCGGGTCTCTAGGAAGCACAGATACGCAGTATTTT. The encoded protein is CASSQGRLGGSLGSTDTQYF.

At least ten counts were recorded for this clonotype. V is TRBV9 and J is TRBJ2-5; 11 nucleotides match TRBD1. With V trimmed by 1 base and J by 1 base, 3 bases remained unmatched. The CDR3 length is 16 residues. Germline-derived CDR1 and CDR2 are SGDLS and YYNGEE. The CDR3 reads CASSVQGTGGQETQYF. In DNA, the CDR3 is TGTGCCAGCAGCGTACAGGGGACAGGGGGCCAAGAGACCCAGTACTTC. Filled out from reference TRBV9 and TRBJ2-5, the complete variable domain reads DSGVTQTPKHLITATGQRVTLRCSPRSGDLSVYWYQQSLDQGLQFLIQYYNGEERAKGNILERFSAQQFPDLHSELNLSSLELGDSALYFCASSVQGTGGQETQYFGPGTRLLVL.

This clonotype came up many times. The chain uses TRBV29-1 and TRBJ1-1; the D is unclear. Trimming took off 5 bases at V and 1 base at J, with 5 bases between the two ends. The CDR3 loop spans 11 amino acids. Germline CDR1 SQVTM, CDR2 ANQGSEA. The CDR3 loop reads CSVLKNTEAFF. In DNA form, the CDR3 reads TGCAGCGTTCTCAAGAACACTGAAGCTTTCTTT.

The V and J genes are TRBV4-1 and TRBJ2-5; D is possibly TRBD1 or TRBD2 (5 bases each). The CDR3 totals 15 residues. The V end lost 2 bases, the J end lost 7 bases, and 17 bases lay between the germline ends. Per the germline V gene, CDR1 is MGHRA and CDR2 is YSYEKL. The CDR3: CASSQPRDRRWTQYF. As DNA, the CDR3 is TGCGCCAGCAGCCAACCCAGGGACCGGCGGTGGACCCAGTACTTC.

This clonotype showed up just a few times. The chain recombines TRBV2 with TRBJ2-2; D may be TRBD1 (6 bases). The V end lost 6 bases, the J end lost 6 bases, and 20 bases lay between the germline ends. CDR3 length: 16 residues. Per the germline V gene, CDR1 is SNHLY and CDR2 is FYNNEI. The CDR3 DNA reads TGTGCCAGCAGGGGGACGACAGGACGTTCCTCCGGGGAGCTGTTTTTT. Its protein product is CASRGTTGRSSGELFF.

The J gene is TRBJ2-3, the V gene TRBV5-1; D gene uncertain. The CDR3 runs to 12 residues. Germline CDR1 is SGHRS and CDR2 is YFSETQ. Trimming took off 5 bases at V and 4 bases at J, with 8 bases between the two ends. CDR3 region: CASREDADTQYF. The CDR3, as DNA: TGCGCCAGCAGAGAGGACGCAGATACGCAGTATTTT.

There are many counts of this clonotype. J is TRBJ2-6 and V is TRBV10-2; 8 bases align to TRBD1. The CDR3 length is 19 residues. The germline CDR1 and CDR2 sequences are WSHSY and SAAADI. Trimming removed 6 bases from V and 2 bases from J; junction bases left unmatched: 15. CDR3 region: CASRDNLGQGLAGANVLTF. CDR3 nucleotide sequence: TGCGCCAGCAGAGACAATCTCGGACAGGGATTGGCTGGGGCCAACGTCCTGACTTTC.

At least ten counts were recorded for this clonotype. This rearrangement joins TRBV11-3 to TRBJ1-3, with D unclear. The CDR3 has 14 amino acids. The germline V gene has CDR1 SGHNT and CDR2 YENEEA. V was clipped by 5 bases and J by 0 bases, with 8 bases between them. The CDR3 DNA follows: TGTGCCAGCAGCCGGGGATTCTCTGGAAACACCATATATTTT. Residues: CASSRGFSGNTIYF.

There are a few counts of this clonotype. V is TRBV2 and J is TRBJ2-1; 8 nucleotides match TRBD1. Germline lookup yields CDR1 SNHLY and CDR2 FYNNEI. This CDR3 contains 12 residues. Unmatched junction bases numbered 9, after V lost 11 bases and J lost 9 bases. The CDR3 DNA reads TGTGCCCAATCCCAGGGGGCCGGTGAGCAGTTCTTC. Its protein is CAQSQGAGEQFF.

This clonotype was observed a few times. The genes are TRBV20-1 and TRBJ2-3, with D tentatively TRBD1 or TRBD2 (6 bases each). The germline V and J ends were trimmed by 2 bases and 5 bases, with 17 bases remaining between them. The germline gives CDR1 DFQATT, CDR2 SNEGSKA (reference sequence). The CDR3 spans 15 residues. The CDR3 DNA sequence: TGCAGTGCTAGATTGTGGGGGGCGCTGGAAGATACGCAGTATTTT. This translates into CSARLWGALEDTQYF.

The gene calls are TRBV29-1 and TRBJ2-1; 12 bases match TRBD2. This CDR3 region has 22 residues. V was clipped by 4 bases and J by 3 bases; unmatched bases: 25. Per germline, CDR1 SQVTM and CDR2 ANQGSEA. This CDR3 is CSVVVRFGDRRTSGTGYNEQFF. The CDR3 DNA is TGCAGCGTTGTTGTGAGGTTCGGGGACCGTCGGACTAGCGGGACGGGCTACAATGAGCAGTTCTTC.

This clonotype was seen only a few times. This chain uses TRBV7-6 with TRBJ2-1, with 12 positions matching TRBD1. The V gene's germline CDR1 is SGHVS and CDR2 FNYEAQ. The CDR3 has 15 amino acids. The trim removed 1 base at V and 8 bases at J, leaving 3 bases unmatched. The CDR3: CASSLVGQGAHEQFF. CDR3 bases: TGTGCCAGCAGCTTAGTGGGACAGGGGGCGCATGAGCAGTTCTTC.

The chain carries TRBV6-2 or TRBV6-3 and TRBJ2-1; no firm D call. Per the germline V gene, CDR1 is MNHEY and CDR2 is SVGEGT. The CDR3 length is 18 residues. Trimming shortened V by 0 bases and J by 0 bases, and 15 bases separated the two germline ends. CDR3 in DNA: TGTGCCAGCAGTTACTCATCGTGGGCGGCTAGCTCCTACAATGAGCAGTTCTTC. It translates to CASSYSSWAASSYNEQFF.

The chain recombines TRBV24-1 with TRBJ2-1; D tentatively fits TRBD1 or TRBD2 (5 bases each). Per germline, CDR1 KGHDR and CDR2 SFDVKD. Trimming took 3 bases from V and 0 from J, leaving 8 bases between them. This CDR3 region has 15 residues. The CDR3 nucleotides are TGTGCCACCAGTGATGAGGGGAGCTCCTACAATGAGCAGTTCTTC. It specifies CATSDEGSSYNEQFF.